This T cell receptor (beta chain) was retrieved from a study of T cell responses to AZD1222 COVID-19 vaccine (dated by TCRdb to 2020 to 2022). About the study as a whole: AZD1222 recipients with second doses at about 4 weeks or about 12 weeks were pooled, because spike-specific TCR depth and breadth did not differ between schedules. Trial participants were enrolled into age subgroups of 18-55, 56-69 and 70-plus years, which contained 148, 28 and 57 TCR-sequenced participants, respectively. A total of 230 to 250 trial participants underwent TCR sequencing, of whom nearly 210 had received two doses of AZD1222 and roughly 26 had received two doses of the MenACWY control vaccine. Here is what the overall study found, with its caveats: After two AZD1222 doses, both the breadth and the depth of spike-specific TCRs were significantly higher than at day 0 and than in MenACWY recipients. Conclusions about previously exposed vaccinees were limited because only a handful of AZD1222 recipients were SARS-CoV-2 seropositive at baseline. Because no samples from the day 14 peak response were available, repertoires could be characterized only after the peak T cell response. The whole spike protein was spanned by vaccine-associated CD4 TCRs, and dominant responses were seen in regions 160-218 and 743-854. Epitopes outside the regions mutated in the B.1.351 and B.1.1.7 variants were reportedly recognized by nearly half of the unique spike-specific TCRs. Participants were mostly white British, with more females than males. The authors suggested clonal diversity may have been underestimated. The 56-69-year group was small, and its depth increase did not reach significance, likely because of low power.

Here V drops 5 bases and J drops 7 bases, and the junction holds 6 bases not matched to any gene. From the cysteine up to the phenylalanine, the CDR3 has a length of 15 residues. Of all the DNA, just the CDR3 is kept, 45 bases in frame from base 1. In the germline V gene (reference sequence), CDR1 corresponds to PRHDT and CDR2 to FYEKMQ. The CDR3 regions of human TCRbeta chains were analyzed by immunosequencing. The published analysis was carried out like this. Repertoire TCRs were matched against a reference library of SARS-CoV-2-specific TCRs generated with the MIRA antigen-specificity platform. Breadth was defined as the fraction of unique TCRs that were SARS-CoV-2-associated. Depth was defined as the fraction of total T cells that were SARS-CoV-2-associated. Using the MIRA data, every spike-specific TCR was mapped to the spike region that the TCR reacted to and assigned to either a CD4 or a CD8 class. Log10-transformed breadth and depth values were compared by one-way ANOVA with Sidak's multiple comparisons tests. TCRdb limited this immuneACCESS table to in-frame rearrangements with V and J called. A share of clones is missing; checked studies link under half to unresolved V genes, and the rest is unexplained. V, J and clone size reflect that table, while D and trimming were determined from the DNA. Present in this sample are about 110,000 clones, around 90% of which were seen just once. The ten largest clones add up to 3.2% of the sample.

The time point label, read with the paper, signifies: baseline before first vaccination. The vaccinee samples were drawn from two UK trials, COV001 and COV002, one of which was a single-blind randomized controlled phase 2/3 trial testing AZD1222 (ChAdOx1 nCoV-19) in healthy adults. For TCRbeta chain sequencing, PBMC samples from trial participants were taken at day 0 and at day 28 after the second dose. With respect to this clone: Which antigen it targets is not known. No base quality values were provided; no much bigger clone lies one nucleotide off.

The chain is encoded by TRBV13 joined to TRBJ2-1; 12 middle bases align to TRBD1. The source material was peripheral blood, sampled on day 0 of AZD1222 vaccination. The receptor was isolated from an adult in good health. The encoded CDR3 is CASSRDRGLRNEQFF. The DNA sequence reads TGTGCCAGCAGCCGGGACAGGGGGCTTCGGAATGAGCAGTTCTTC.